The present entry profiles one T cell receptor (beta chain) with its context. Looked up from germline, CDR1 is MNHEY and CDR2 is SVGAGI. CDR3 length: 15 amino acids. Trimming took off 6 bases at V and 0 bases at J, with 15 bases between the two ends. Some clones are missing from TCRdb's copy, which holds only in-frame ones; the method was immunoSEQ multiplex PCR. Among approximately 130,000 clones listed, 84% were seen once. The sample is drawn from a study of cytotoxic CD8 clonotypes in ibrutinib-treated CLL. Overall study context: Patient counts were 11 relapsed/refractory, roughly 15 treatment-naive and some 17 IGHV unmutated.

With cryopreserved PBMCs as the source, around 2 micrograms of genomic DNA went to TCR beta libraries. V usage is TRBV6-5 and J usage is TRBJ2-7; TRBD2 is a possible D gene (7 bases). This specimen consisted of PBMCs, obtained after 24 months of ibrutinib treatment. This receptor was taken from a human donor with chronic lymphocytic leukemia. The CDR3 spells CASSRRGASSYEQYF. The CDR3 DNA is TGTGCCAGCAGCCGCCGGGGGGCAAGCTCCTACGAGCAGTACTTC.